This entry lists 10 T cell receptor beta chains sequenced from one sample in a study of response to subunit inactivated influenza vaccine. Via MiXCR, TCRdb re-called the RT-PCR reads, giving one row per CDR3 protein. The data show 400,000 to 550,000 distinct CDR3 sequences, with around 25% seen just once and under 2.5% held by the top ten. Sequenced here: CD4+ T cells sorted from PBMCs, sampled 5 days after vaccination. These TCRs come from a man in his forties or fifties who received an inactivated influenza vaccine.

This clonotype occurred a few times. The rearrangement uses TRBV4-3 and TRBJ1-5, with D tentatively TRBD1 (5 bases). Germline loops: CDR1 LGHNA, CDR2 YSLEER. CDR3 length: 15 amino acids. V lost 0 bases, J lost 4 bases, and 10 bases lay in between. CDR3 in amino acids: CASSQETAGNQPQHF. The CDR3 bases are TGCGCCAGCAGCCAAGAGACAGCGGGGAATCAGCCCCAGCATTTT.

This clonotype has only a few counts. The V gene is TRBV20-1, the J gene TRBJ1-5; D gene ambiguous. V lost 6 bases and J lost 3, with 12 bases in between. The CDR3 is 13 residues long. Germline V gene data show CDR1 as DFQATT and CDR2 as SNEGSKA (reference sequence). The CDR3 DNA sequence: TGCAGTGCCACCGACGGGAACAATCAGCCCCAGCATTTT. It specifies CSATDGNNQPQHF.

V is TRBV9 and J is TRBJ2-1; D unclear. V lost 2 bases and J lost 4, with 13 bases in between. The CDR3 spans 15 residues. Germline CDR1 and CDR2: SGDLS and YYNGEE. This CDR3 is CASSVQWEPYNEQFF. The CDR3 bases are TGTGCCAGCAGCGTTCAGTGGGAACCTTACAATGAGCAGTTCTTC.

The J gene is TRBJ1-1, the V gene TRBV29-1, with unresolved D. Germline CDR1 reads SQVTM; CDR2 reads ANQGSEA. V was trimmed by 0 bases and J by 1 base, leaving 6 bases between them. The CDR3 runs 13 residues. The CDR3 coding sequence is TGCAGCGTTGAAGAAGAGGGGAACACTGAAGCTTTCTTT. Protein sequence: CSVEEEGNTEAFF. Variable domain in full (rest from reference TRBV29-1 and TRBJ1-1): SAVISQKPSRDICQRGTSLTIQCQVDSQVTMMFWYRQQPGQSLTLIATANQGSEATYESGFVIDKFPISRPNLTFSTLTVSNMSPEDSSIYLCSVEEEGNTEAFFGQGTRLTVV.

The sample holds a few counts of this clonotype. The chain is built from TRBV20-1 and TRBJ2-7, with D unclear. The CDR3 runs 10 residues. Trimming took 6 bases from V and 5 from J, leaving 8 bases between them. Germline-derived CDR1 and CDR2 are DFQATT and SNEGSKA (reference sequence). The DNA for the CDR3 is TGCAGTGCCTCGGAAAACGAGCAGTACTTC. Translating it yields CSASENEQYF.

The CDR3 DNA is TGCGCCAGCAGCTTAGCCCCGGGAGCGGGAGGAACAAATACGCAGTATTTT. This encodes CASSLAPGAGGTNTQYF. The chain employs TRBV5-1 and TRBJ2-3; 9 bases agree with TRBD2. The V and J ends lost 2 bases and 7 bases, in that order; junction bases with no gene match: 14. The CDR3 is 17 residues long. CDR1 is SGHRS and CDR2 is YFSETQ in the germline V gene.

This clonotype was counted a few times. The V and J genes are TRBV7-9 and TRBJ1-2; a weak D match, TRBD1 (5 bases). The CDR3 sequence is 17 residues long. Germline CDR1 SEHNR, CDR2 FQNEAQ (reference sequence). V lost 4 bases and J 2 bases, leaving 20 bases between the germline ends. CDR3 bases: TGTGCCAGCAGCTCAGACCCCTGGACAAGACGGAACTATGGCTACACCTTC. Protein product: CASSSDPWTRRNYGYTF. Together with reference TRBV7-9 and TRBJ1-2, the CDR3 gives the full variable domain: DTGVSQNPRHKITKRGQNVTFRCDPISEHNRLYWYRQTLGQGPEFLTYFQNEAQLEKSRLLSDRFSAERPKGSFSTLEIQRTEQGDSAMYLCASSSDPWTRRNYGYTFGSGTRLTVV.

This clonotype occurred a few times. V and J are TRBV20-1 and TRBJ2-3; 10 nucleotides agree with TRBD2. V lost 1 base, J lost 5 bases, and 6 bases stayed unmatched. The CDR3 extends over 15 amino acids. CDR1 and CDR2 from the germline V gene are DFQATT and SNEGSKA (reference sequence). In DNA form, the CDR3 reads TGCAGTGCTAGAGTCCCTAGCGGGAGTAAAGATACGCAGTATTTT. Translating gives CSARVPSGSKDTQYF.

This chain joins TRBV10-3 and TRBJ1-2; the match to TRBD1 covers 7 bases. Germline V gene data show CDR1 as ENHRY and CDR2 as SYGVKD. The CDR3 loop spans 13 amino acids. Trimming removed 10 bases from V and 8 bases from J; junction bases left unmatched: 13. The CDR3 is CASRDRGMGGYTF. The CDR3 region has the DNA TGTGCCAGTAGGGACAGAGGGATGGGAGGCTACACCTTC.

The sample holds one count of this clonotype. The chain is built from TRBV5-1 and TRBJ1-1; D is possibly TRBD1 (5 bases). Germline loops: CDR1 SGHRS, CDR2 YFSETQ. V was shortened by 3 bases and J by 0 bases, with 24 bases between the two germline ends. CDR3 length equals 19 residues. The CDR3 sequence: CASSYPSGQDRDLNTEAFF. The DNA of the CDR3 is TGCGCCAGCAGCTATCCATCGGGGCAGGATAGAGATTTGAACACTGAAGCTTTCTTT.